This T cell receptor beta chain was found in a study of cytomegalovirus exposure and HLA in healthy donors listed by TCRdb under 2017. Concerning the study at large: In an earlier analysis of 587 of the donors, approximately 260 Gb of sequence data and some 100 million unique TCR beta sequences from 150 million to 200 million T cells were reported. Among about 360 genotyped donors of the cohort, an average of 235,054 unique TCR beta nucleotide sequences were sequenced per donor, roughly 20% of them non-productive. HLA typing covered class I and class II loci at four-digit resolution. Besides the first cohort of 550 to 750 subjects, a separate validation cohort made up of 120 different subjects was used. An early release covering roughly 580 HLA-typed donors comprised about 300 gigabases of sequencing data and approximately 85 million unique TCR sequences. An earlier analysis of more than 450 of the donors used high-throughput TCR beta sequencing to judge whether each TCR beta V gene segment behaved as functional or pseudogenic. To study patterns of TCR occurrence, a later analysis re-analyzed previously published TCR beta repertoires from around 660 donors and added high-resolution HLA genotyping. The number of donors typed differed by locus, with roughly 629-640 for A, B, C, DRB1 and DQB1, about 500 for DQA1, about 610 for DPA1, and some 450 for DPB1. Using immunosequencing, the study profiled T cell repertoires from approximately 700 subjects and related those repertoires to cytomegalovirus serostatus. Roughly 5 DR-DQ haplotypes were handled as single units for association and clustering, since linkage in the cohort was strong. Donor age, sex, ethnicity and CMV serostatus were collected together with the repertoire data. Of the 398 genotyped donors, approximately 80% fell in the genetic ancestry cluster associated with self-reported Caucasian donors. All discovery cohort repertoires had been generated on a single sequencing platform. The study aimed to test whether signatures of past pathogen exposure could be identified by cataloging public T cell receptors. A later genetic analysis used genome-wide SNP genotypes for 398 of the 666 donors, treating that subset as a discovery cohort. The later analysis used no new phenotypic data to find candidate immune exposures, relying instead on TCR beta sequences and their occurrence across donors. The study combined high-throughput TCR immunosequencing, statistical association of individual TCRs with disease status, and machine learning to predict cytomegalovirus infection status. What the study reported, not specific to this receptor: Correlated functional status among segregating V segments might reflect linkage disequilibrium, but an unknown experimental factor could not be ruled out. In a later analysis, HLA-associated TCR beta chains were found to be more clonally expanded and to have lower generation probabilities than equally common non-associated chains. While some public TCRs were present in many individuals, most TCR sequences turned up only very rarely across donors. A further reported finding was that TCR beta sequences accurately predicted the HLA-A and HLA-B alleles for most subjects in the first cohort. A later genetic analysis associated a missense DCLRE1C variant with V-gene and J-gene trimming of TCR beta chains, and an independent cohort replicated the association. In both the original and validation cohorts, the classifier was reported to diagnose cytomegalovirus status with high specificity and sensitivity. CMV serostatus was the only immune exposure information available for the cohort. A few of the identified cytomegalovirus-associated TCR beta chains were confirmed in vitro to be specific for cytomegalovirus antigens. HLA typing was unavailable for some donors at each locus, so association tests used only the typed subset. An earlier analysis of approximately 600 of the donors showed that most TCR beta V segments appeared in productive rearrangements either about 87% or about 30% of the time, which broadly matched IMGT annotations. A total of fewer than 200 TCR beta chains were listed by the study as associated with cytomegalovirus. In a later analysis, most CMV-associated TCR beta chains were found to appear HLA-restricted, with HLA associations seemingly driven largely by CMV exposure. In this cohort, only TCR beta chains were sequenced, and detectable features were limited by the absence of alpha or paired-chain data. According to the authors, the approach could potentially be generalized to other disease states and immunological phenotypes. The sequencing pipeline was judged likely to have produced a cluster of highly shared sequence variants as a technical artifact. When HLA alleles, especially DR and DQ, strongly co-occurred, attributing TCR associations to individual alleles was difficult. Roughly uniform sequencing depth across donors was assumed in presence/absence analyses, although this assumption may not hold. Several of the top co-occurrence clusters appeared to be linked to parvovirus B19, influenza, CMV and Epstein-Barr virus, according to a later analysis. In a later analysis, 16,951 TCR beta sequences were associated with specific HLA alleles at a false discovery rate of 0.05. A later analysis found that TCR association rates varied across HLA loci, with DRB1 alleles showing the most associated TCRs and HLA-C alleles the fewest. Because the 87-base-pair reads could not distinguish some IMGT-functional V segments, including TRBV6-2 and TRBV6-3, those segments were excluded. A later genetic analysis reported fewer N-insertions in productive TCRs among donors in an Asian-associated ancestry cluster than the roughly 720-donor mean. Some 15 rarely observed V segments, including chromosome 9 orphons, were excluded from the earlier analysis of some 590 of the donors because counts were too low.

The cohort was made up of about 670 healthy bone marrow donors. Cohort members were all nominally healthy when sampled, although unrecorded immune exposures were likely present. The donor was CMV seronegative and belonged to the group of 350 or so seronegative cohort members. A peripheral blood sample was collected from each donor, and TCR beta sequencing was performed on peripheral blood mononuclear cells. Genomic DNA extraction from the blood cell samples was performed with the Qiagen DNeasy Blood Extraction Kit. The germline V gene provides CDR1 SGDLS and CDR2 YYNGEE. The CDR3 spans 15 residues, from the cysteine through the phenylalanine. The kept DNA is CDR3 alone, 45 bases in frame from the first base. From V the trimming removes 5 bases and from J it removes 6 bases, while the gene matches leave 10 bases of the junction unaccounted for. Library generation was performed with the immunoSEQ multiplex PCR assay. For the multiplex PCR, a mixture combining 60 forward primers for TCR Vbeta segments and 13 reverse primers for TCR Jbeta segments was used. A multiplex PCR assay on genomic DNA amplified the CDR3 region of rearranged TCR beta genes. On the Illumina HiSeq System, the amplified TCR beta libraries were sequenced as 87-base-pair reads. The study's own analysis went as follows. A later analysis counted about 82 million unique TCR beta chains across the 550 to 750 repertoires, and some 11 million of these chains were shared by at least two donors. Raw reads were error-corrected and collapsed into unique sequences by a nearest-neighbor algorithm in which closely related sequences were merged to remove PCR and sequencing errors. Alignment of CDR3 sequences to IMGT reference sequences was used to assign V, D and J gene segments. Each retained sequence needed at least a six-nucleotide match to both a V gene segment and a J gene segment. Rearrangements were called productive when the CDR3 lacked stop codons and stayed in frame with V and J; all others were non-productive. CDR3 was defined according to IMGT convention as the region running from the second conserved V-encoded cysteine to the conserved J-encoded phenylalanine. The earlier analysis of about 570 of the donors excluded any sequence lacking an unambiguous match to a single V gene segment. An earlier analysis of under 750 of the donors called V segments functional above 56.7% productive rearrangements and segregating when the between-donor standard deviation exceeded 5%. A statistical classification framework was built for diagnosing cytomegalovirus status from the catalog of TCR beta chain sequences. In a later analysis, V and J genes were assigned by comparing TCR nucleotide sequences against IMGT/GENE-DB human TR gene sequences. In a later analysis, CDR3 sequences and most-parsimonious VDJ recombination scenarios were assigned using the TCRdist pipeline. A later analysis defined each TCR beta chain by its CDR3 amino acid sequence plus V-gene family, and excluded reads lacking a unique V-gene family. As a way to deal with suspected cross-contamination and a sequencing artifact, a later analysis dropped approximately 590 nucleotide sequences that were highly shared and had low generation probability. A later analysis calculated a clonal expansion index for each public chain from normalized within-repertoire ranks of inferred template counts. In a later analysis, generation probabilities were computed using a VDJ recombination model fitted to out-of-frame rearrangements, and the results were checked against IGoR. In a later analysis, TCR-TCR, TCR-HLA and TCR-CMV co-occurrence was scored with hypergeometric tests, and a repertoire-size bias correction was applied to TCR pairs. In a later analysis, false discovery rates were estimated by permuting HLA or CMV assignments 20 times. In a later analysis, co-occurring TCRs were grouped with DBSCAN, and TCRdist sequence similarity was added when clustering was performed within HLA-allele-positive subsets. Repertoires with fewer than 30,000 or more than 120,000 public chains were left out of co-occurrence clustering, as were about five repertoires with anomalous nucleotide sharing. This is the immuneACCESS table as TCRdb keeps it, with only in-frame sequences that have V and J called. A part of the clones is gone; compared with another copy, unresolved V genes explain less than half, and the rest is unexplained. V and J calls and clone size are those listed in that table; D and trimming were worked out from the DNA. The sample contains 84,000 or so clones, around 73% of them found a single time. The ten largest account for 2.5% to 4% of the sample.

Of note for this clone: Its specific antigen is unknown. Per-base quality was not reported, and no clone a single base away is much larger than it.

The material sequenced was PBMCs. This receptor was identified in a middle-aged man in good health and CMV-seronegative. Here the chain combines TRBV9 and TRBJ2-3, with 9 junctional bases fitting TRBD1. The CDR3 amino acid sequence is: CASSLGTGSVDTQYF. The DNA sequence is as follows: TGTGCCAGCAGTCTAGGGACAGGGAGTGTGGATACGCAGTATTTT.